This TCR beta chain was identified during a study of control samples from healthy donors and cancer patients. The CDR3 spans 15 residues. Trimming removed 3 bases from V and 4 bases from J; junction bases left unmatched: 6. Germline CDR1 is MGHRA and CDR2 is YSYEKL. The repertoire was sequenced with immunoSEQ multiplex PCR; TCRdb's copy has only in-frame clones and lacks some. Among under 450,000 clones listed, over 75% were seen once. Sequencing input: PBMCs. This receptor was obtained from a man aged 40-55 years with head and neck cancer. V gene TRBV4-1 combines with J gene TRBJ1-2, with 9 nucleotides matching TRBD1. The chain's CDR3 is CASSHPDRGAYGYTF. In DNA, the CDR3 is TGCGCCAGCAGCCATCCGGACAGGGGAGCCTATGGCTACACCTTC.